Below are 16 T cell receptor beta chains sequenced from a single sample in a study of blood T cell repertoires in COVID-19. Generated by immunoSEQ multiplex PCR, the TCRdb table keeps only in-frame clones and is missing some. Seen here are about 300,000 clones, about 90% observed once, and the top ten hold about 2%. Sequencing input: peripheral blood. These receptors were taken from a young man with active or convalescent COVID-19.

The chain uses TRBV5-4 and TRBJ2-1; D unresolved. This CDR3 comprises 13 residues. Trimming pared 0 bases from V and 4 bases from J, leaving 5 bases between. Germline CDR1 reads SGHNT; CDR2 reads YYREEE (reference sequence). DNA of the CDR3: TGTGCCAGCAGCTTGGACGGTTACAATGAGCAGTTCTTC. As protein: CASSLDGYNEQFF.

V and J are TRBV2 and TRBJ2-1, with TRBD1 matching over 8 bases. This CDR3 region has 14 residues. Germline V CDR1 and CDR2: SNHLY, FYNNEI. V was pared by 7 bases and J by 4 bases, with 6 bases of the junction left unmatched. CDR3 amino acids: CASIEGQAYNEQFF. CDR3 coding DNA: TGTGCCAGCATAGAGGGACAGGCATACAATGAGCAGTTCTTC.

The chain recombines TRBV18 with TRBJ1-2; D call uncertain. Looked up from germline, CDR1 is KGHSH and CDR2 is LQKENI. The CDR3 runs 15 residues. V was pared by 0 bases and J by 4 bases, with 12 bases between. CDR3 in amino acids: CASSPPRDRGYGYTF. CDR3 sequence (DNA): TGTGCCAGCTCACCACCAAGAGACCGGGGCTATGGCTACACCTTC.

The chain links TRBV4-1 to TRBJ1-5; 10 bases fit TRBD1. Trimming removed 3 bases from V and 5 bases from J; junction bases left unmatched: 7. The CDR3 spans 16 residues. The V gene's germline CDR1 is MGHRA and CDR2 YSYEKL. The CDR3 DNA is TGCGCCAGCAGCCAGGGCCAGGACAGGGGGTATCAGCCCCAGCATTTT. It codes for CASSQGQDRGYQPQHF.

This chain links TRBV15 with TRBJ2-1; TRBD1 matches 9 bases. CDR1 is LNHNV, CDR2 YYDKDF, per germline (reference sequence). The CDR3 has 17 amino acids. V was clipped by 3 bases and J by 12 bases; unmatched bases: 18. In nucleotides, the CDR3 is TGTGCCACCAGCAGTAAAGACAGGGGGGGAATCTATTCAGGGCAGTTCTTC. It specifies CATSSKDRGGIYSGQFF.

The CDR3 loop reads CASSPNPTSGSSYNEQFF. The CDR3 DNA follows: TGTGCCAGCAGCCCAAATCCGACTAGCGGGAGCTCCTACAATGAGCAGTTCTTC. The rearrangement joins TRBV3-1 (or the pseudogene TRBV3-2) to TRBJ2-1, with TRBD2 identical over 12 bases. There are 18 residues in the CDR3. V shed 4 bases and J 0 bases; nucleotides not matched to a gene: 7. The germline V gene encodes CDR1 LGHDT and CDR2 YNNKEL (reference sequence).

V and J are TRBV6-5 and TRBJ2-3; 7 nucleotides match TRBD1. CDR1 and CDR2 from the germline V gene are MNHEY and SVGAGI. V shed 6 bases and J 4 bases; nucleotides not matched to a gene: 7. The CDR3 is 14 residues long. CDR3 amino acids: CASSRDRTADTQYF. CDR3 bases: TGTGCCAGCAGCAGGGACAGAACAGCAGATACGCAGTATTTT.

V gene TRBV5-4 combines with J gene TRBJ1-1, with 12 bases aligning to TRBD1. CDR3 size: 16 residues. The germline V gene has CDR1 SGHNT and CDR2 YYREEE (reference sequence). J gave up 4 bases and V 3 bases, and 7 bases lay outside the gene matches. The CDR3 reads CASSSRDRGLGTEAFF. CDR3 in DNA: TGTGCCAGCAGCTCCCGGGACAGGGGGCTGGGCACTGAAGCTTTCTTT.

V gene TRBV19 combines with J gene TRBJ2-7; 12 bases line up with TRBD2. Losses at the gene ends were 1 base for V and 7 bases for J; bases not matched to a gene: 5. Germline V gene sequence: CDR1 LNHDA, CDR2 SQIVND (reference sequence). The CDR3 covers 15 residues. As DNA, the CDR3 is TGTGCCAGTAGTATAGGACTAGCGGGGGTCGTGGAGCAGTACTTC. This translates into CASSIGLAGVVEQYF. Drawing the rest from reference TRBV19 and TRBJ2-7, the complete variable domain is DGGITQSPKYLFRKEGQNVTLSCEQNLNHDAMYWYRQDPGQGLRLIYYSQIVNDFQKGDIAEGYSVSREKKESFPLTVTSAQKNPTAFYLCASSIGLAGVVEQYFGPGTRLTVT.

The chain carries TRBV7-9 and TRBJ2-7, with TRBD2 matching over 8 bases. In germline, CDR1 is SEHNR, CDR2 FQNEAQ (reference sequence). Losses at the gene ends were 1 base for V and 2 bases for J; bases not matched to a gene: 7. There are 16 residues in the CDR3. The CDR3 is CASSLVGSGAPYEQYF. The CDR3 region has the DNA TGTGCCAGCAGCTTAGTCGGTAGCGGGGCGCCCTACGAGCAGTACTTC. The full variable domain, with the rest looked up from reference TRBV7-9 and TRBJ2-7, is DTGVSQNPRHKITKRGQNVTFRCDPISEHNRLYWYRQTLGQGPEFLTYFQNEAQLEKSRLLSDRFSAERPKGSFSTLEIQRTEQGDSAMYLCASSLVGSGAPYEQYFGPGTRLTVT.

V gene TRBV6-6 combines with J gene TRBJ1-6, with a weak D call TRBD1 (6 bases). The CDR3 is made up of 13 amino acids. V gave up 5 bases and J gave up 10 bases, with 12 bases separating them. Germline V gives CDR1 MNHNY, CDR2 SVGAGI (reference sequence). The CDR3 coding sequence is TGTGCCAGCAGTCCTCAGGGACACTCACCCCTCCACTTT. This translates into CASSPQGHSPLHF.

This sequence joins TRBV4-1 and TRBJ1-5; D remains unclear. The CDR3 consists of 14 residues. Trimming removed 1 base at V and 7 bases at J, with 11 bases between. Germline assignment: CDR1 MGHRA and CDR2 YSYEKL. CDR3 DNA sequence: TGCGCCAGCAGCCAAGTGGTAGGGAGACAGCCCCAGCATTTT. The encoded protein is CASSQVVGRQPQHF.

This chain uses TRBV5-6 with TRBJ2-5; 7 nucleotides agree with TRBD2. CDR1 SGHDT and CDR2 YYEEEE come from the germline V gene. The CDR3 length is 15 residues. J gave up 2 bases and V 3 bases, and 7 bases lay outside the gene matches. CDR3: CASSWEPGLQETQYF. The CDR3 nucleotides are TGTGCCAGCAGCTGGGAGCCGGGACTACAAGAGACCCAGTACTTC.

In this sample, this clone turned up once. The rearrangement uses TRBV28 and TRBJ1-5; weak D call: TRBD1 (6 bases). Germline values: CDR1 MDHEN, CDR2 SYDVKM. There are 14 residues in the CDR3. V was clipped by 6 bases and J by 5 bases, with 14 bases between them. The CDR3 coding sequence is TGTGCCAGCAGCCGAATGACAGGTGATCAGCCCCAGCATTTT. This codes for CASSRMTGDQPQHF.

The V call is TRBV28, the J call TRBJ2-7, with TRBD1 as a possible D gene (6 bases). The length of the CDR3 is 15 residues. V lost 6 bases, J lost 7 bases, and 22 bases lay in between. Germline loops: CDR1 MDHEN, CDR2 SYDVKM. CDR3 amino acids: CASRFRGGVAREQYF. The CDR3, as DNA: TGTGCCAGCAGATTCAGGGGCGGTGTTGCCAGGGAGCAGTACTTC.

This clone was seen a handful of times. V is TRBV9 and J is TRBJ2-2, with 8 bases identical to TRBD1. The germline V gene has CDR1 SGDLS and CDR2 YYNGEE. This CDR3 is 15 amino acids long. J was trimmed by 3 bases and V by 3 bases; bases with no gene match: 4. CDR3 sequence: CASSDGTGDTGELFF. The CDR3 nucleotides read TGTGCCAGCAGCGACGGGACAGGAGACACCGGGGAGCTGTTTTTT.